Presented here are 23 T cell receptor beta chains from one specimen sequenced in a study of blood T cell repertoires in COVID-19. Data came from immunoSEQ multiplex PCR; TCRdb stores just in-frame clones and leaves some out. The table has 20,000 to 30,000 clones, approximately 92% seen once. The sequenced sample was peripheral blood. The receptors originated from a human donor in a cohort sampled during active COVID-19.

The CDR3 DNA follows: TGTGCCAGCAGTCCCCAGGATAACACTGAAGCTTTCTTT. Translation gives CASSPQDNTEAFF. The genes are TRBV5-8 and TRBJ1-1; D is uncertain. There are 13 residues in the CDR3. Germline assignment: CDR1 SGHTS and CDR2 YDEGEE. The ends were cut back, 5 bases at V and 2 bases at J, with 10 bases in the middle.

This clone was observed a single time. The CDR3 is CASSRGQETQYF. In DNA, the CDR3 is TGTGCCAGCAGTCGGGGGCAGGAGACCCAGTACTTC. The chain couples TRBV6-6 to TRBJ2-5; D tentatively fits TRBD1 or TRBD2 (6 bases each). V shed 5 bases and J shed 5 bases, with 9 bases lying between them. The CDR3 extends over 12 amino acids. In germline, CDR1 is MNHNY, CDR2 SVGAGI (reference sequence).

This clone was observed once. The rearrangement links TRBV3-1 (or the pseudogene TRBV3-2) to TRBJ1-1, with 7 bases fitting TRBD1. The CDR3 consists of 14 residues. Germline loops: CDR1 LGHDT, CDR2 YNNKEL (reference sequence). V lost 3 bases and J lost 5; bases outside the gene matches: 6. CDR3 in amino acids: CASSQEGARTEAFF. CDR3 nucleotide sequence: TGTGCCAGCAGCCAGGAGGGGGCGCGAACTGAAGCTTTCTTT.

V and J are TRBV7-2 and TRBJ2-4; tentatively, D is TRBD2 (5 bases). Trimming took 5 bases from V and 0 from J, leaving 14 bases between them. Per the germline V gene, CDR1 is SGHTA and CDR2 is FQGNSA. The CDR3 is 16 amino acids. DNA for the CDR3: TGTGCCAGCAGCCCACGGACCGGGATAGCCAAAAACATTCAGTACTTC. Residues: CASSPRTGIAKNIQYF.

The rearrangement links TRBV18 to TRBJ1-1; D gene uncertain. This CDR3 has 15 residues. Trimming pared 6 bases from V and 6 bases from J, leaving 20 bases between. Per the germline V gene, CDR1 is KGHSH and CDR2 is LQKENI. Here the CDR3 reads CASSQSRTEVPEAFF. The CDR3 DNA follows: TGTGCCAGCTCGCAATCTCGGACGGAGGTCCCTGAAGCTTTCTTT.

The CDR3 region is CASSPTSGMSSYNEQFF. The CDR3 DNA is TGCGCCAGCAGCCCCACTAGCGGAATGAGCTCCTACAATGAGCAGTTCTTC. This sequence joins TRBV5-1 and TRBJ2-1; 8 nucleotides align to TRBD2. Germline CDR1 is SGHRS and CDR2 is YFSETQ. V was clipped by 4 bases and J by 0 bases; unmatched bases: 9. This CDR3 comprises 17 residues.

CDR3 loop: CASSLARDRAQTQYF. The CDR3 DNA reads TGTGCCAGCAGCTTAGCCCGGGACAGGGCCCAGACCCAGTACTTC. V gene TRBV7-9 combines with J gene TRBJ2-5, with TRBD1 identical over 9 bases. The germline CDR1 and CDR2 sequences are SEHNR and FQNEAQ (reference sequence). Unmatched junction bases numbered 5, after V lost 0 bases and J lost 6 bases. The CDR3 extends over 15 amino acids.

The chain couples TRBV7-9 to TRBJ1-2; 8 bases fit TRBD1. This CDR3 spans 16 amino acids. The junction had 7 bases not matched to a gene; V was cut back by 1 base and J by 3 bases. Germline V lookup: CDR1 SEHNR, CDR2 FQNEAQ (reference sequence). The CDR3 is CASSLDGTGRHYGYTF. The CDR3 DNA is TGTGCCAGCAGCTTAGACGGGACAGGCAGGCACTATGGCTACACCTTC. Using reference TRBV7-9 and TRBJ1-2 for the parts outside the CDR3, the full variable domain is DTGVSQNPRHKITKRGQNVTFRCDPISEHNRLYWYRQTLGQGPEFLTYFQNEAQLEKSRLLSDRFSAERPKGSFSTLEIQRTEQGDSAMYLCASSLDGTGRHYGYTFGSGTRLTVV.

The chain joins TRBV7-6 to TRBJ2-3; TRBD2 agrees at 14 bases. Trimming cost V 5 bases and J 1 base; bases outside gene matches: 8. Germline-derived CDR1 and CDR2 are SGHVS and FNYEAQ. The CDR3 length is 18 residues. The DNA of the CDR3 is TGTGCCAGCAGCCTCGGGACTAGCGGGAGAAGAGGCACAGATACGCAGTATTTT. This encodes CASSLGTSGRRGTDTQYF.

This rearrangement joins TRBV7-6 to TRBJ1-6, with 8 bases identical to TRBD1. The CDR3 runs 19 residues. Germline CDR1 is SGHVS and CDR2 is FNYEAQ. J was trimmed by 1 base and V by 0 bases; bases with no gene match: 8. The CDR3 coding sequence is TGTGCCAGCAGCTTAGCGGCAGGGGGCGGGTTATCCTATAATTCACCCCTCCACTTT. Its protein is CASSLAAGGGLSYNSPLHF.

This sequence joins TRBV28 and TRBJ2-7, with D possibly being TRBD1 (7 bases). Germline-derived CDR1 and CDR2 are MDHEN and SYDVKM. With 0 bases removed from V and 4 bases from J, the gap between germline ends came to 22 bases. This CDR3 is 18 amino acids long. The CDR3 sequence: CASSLWELRGRGEYEQYF. DNA of the CDR3: TGTGCCAGCAGTTTATGGGAATTGAGGGGCAGGGGGGAGTACGAGCAGTACTTC.

The J gene is TRBJ1-4, the V gene TRBV6-2 or TRBV6-3, with a weak D call TRBD1 (6 bases). The CDR3 length is 15 residues. V lost 5 bases and J lost 3, with 13 bases in between. Germline V gene lookup returns CDR1 MNHEY and CDR2 SVGEGT. The CDR3 spells CASSGLGASNEKLFF. Written as DNA, the CDR3 is TGTGCCAGCAGTGGCCTGGGGGCCTCTAATGAAAAACTGTTTTTT.

The chain couples TRBV3-1 (or the pseudogene TRBV3-2) to TRBJ2-2, with D possibly being TRBD2 (5 bases). Germline assignment: CDR1 LGHDT and CDR2 YNNKEL (reference sequence). V was clipped by 8 bases and J by 5 bases, with 12 bases between them. The CDR3 is made up of 13 amino acids. The CDR3 region is CASSNRETGELFF. The CDR3 DNA sequence: TGTGCCAGCTCAAATCGGGAAACCGGGGAGCTGTTTTTT.

This chain uses TRBV3-1 (or the pseudogene TRBV3-2) with TRBJ2-3; 8 nucleotides align to TRBD2. Unmatched junction bases numbered 5, after V lost 3 bases and J lost 6 bases. Germline V gene lookup returns CDR1 LGHDT and CDR2 YNNKEL (reference sequence). This CDR3 has 14 residues. This chain's CDR3 is CASSQGLVSDTQYF. CDR3 coding DNA: TGTGCCAGCAGCCAGGGACTAGTTAGTGATACGCAGTATTTT.

This clone was detected only once. The chain combines TRBV3-1 (or the pseudogene TRBV3-2) with TRBJ2-3, with 7 bases identical to TRBD2. This CDR3 is built from 17 residues. CDR1 is LGHDT, CDR2 YNNKEL, per germline (reference sequence). The J segment lost 0 bases and the V segment lost 0 bases, leaving 6 bases of the junction unmatched. As DNA, the CDR3 is TGTGCCAGCAGCCAAGATAGGGAGGGACTTAGCACAGATACGCAGTATTTT. It codes for CASSQDREGLSTDTQYF.

The chain employs TRBV6-2 or TRBV6-3 and TRBJ2-5; D unresolved. V dropped 2 bases and J dropped 2 bases, with 9 bases sitting between them. There are 14 residues in the CDR3. Germline CDR1 reads MNHEY; CDR2 reads SVGEGT. The chain's CDR3 is CASSYVGRQETQYF. The DNA for the CDR3 is TGTGCCAGCAGTTACGTTGGCAGACAAGAGACCCAGTACTTC.

This clone was seen only once. The V and J genes are TRBV4-1 and TRBJ1-3, with 9 bases identical to TRBD1. The germline V gene encodes CDR1 MGHRA and CDR2 YSYEKL. CDR3 length: 16 amino acids. V dropped 3 bases and J dropped 7; count of bases not matched to a gene: 10. CDR3 residues: CASSHPGTGIGNTIYF. The CDR3, as DNA: TGCGCCAGCAGCCATCCCGGGACAGGGATCGGTAACACCATATATTTT.

The rearrangement links TRBV6-1 to TRBJ1-1; the D is unclear. Between the trimmed V and J ends, which lost 7 bases and 0 bases, there was a span of 9 bases. The CDR3 length is 13 residues. The germline V gene has CDR1 MNHNS and CDR2 SASEGT. The CDR3 nucleotides read TGTGCCAGCACCATCGGGGTGAACACTGAAGCTTTCTTT. Encoded protein: CASTIGVNTEAFF.

The rearrangement links TRBV24-1 to TRBJ2-5; D call uncertain. Trimming removed 3 bases at V and 6 bases at J, with 10 bases between. The germline CDR1 and CDR2 sequences are KGHDR and SFDVKD. This CDR3 comprises 13 residues. The CDR3 nucleotides are TGTGCCACCAGTGATGGCCTAGAGAAGACCCAGTACTTC. This translates into CATSDGLEKTQYF.

V usage is TRBV5-1 and J usage is TRBJ1-2; tentatively, D is TRBD1 (6 bases). Trimming left V 2 bases short and J 6 bases short, with 11 bases between. Germline V gene sequence: CDR1 SGHRS, CDR2 YFSETQ. The CDR3 loop spans 13 amino acids. The CDR3 DNA reads as TGCGCCAGCAGCTTACAGGGTCTCGATGGCTACACCTTC. It specifies CASSLQGLDGYTF.

This chain uses TRBV6-5 with TRBJ1-5, with D unresolved. In germline, CDR1 is MNHEY, CDR2 SVGAGI. V was cut by 4 bases and J by 5 bases, with 9 bases left in between. The CDR3 runs 13 residues. CDR3 protein: CASSSSFDQPQHF. In DNA form, the CDR3 reads TGTGCCAGCAGTTCCTCCTTTGATCAGCCCCAGCATTTT.

This clone was observed a few times. The rearrangement joins TRBV28 to TRBJ1-5, with 8 bases that match TRBD1. Per the germline V gene, CDR1 is MDHEN and CDR2 is SYDVKM. J lost 6 bases, V lost 5 bases, and 6 bases had no gene match. The CDR3 extends over 14 amino acids. DNA of the CDR3: TGTGCCAGCAGTGCTGGACAGGGCGGTCAGCCCCAGCATTTT. Its translation: CASSAGQGGQPQHF.

The chain uses TRBV2 and TRBJ2-3; 13 bases map to TRBD2. The V segment lost 5 bases and the J segment 2 bases; nucleotides outside the gene matches: 19. The CDR3 contains 21 residues. From germline, CDR1 is SNHLY and CDR2 FYNNEI. In DNA, the CDR3 is TGTGCCAGCAGTTACGGACTAGCGGGGGTCTCCCAGAGACCACACACAGATACGCAGTATTTT. Amino acid sequence: CASSYGLAGVSQRPHTDTQYF.